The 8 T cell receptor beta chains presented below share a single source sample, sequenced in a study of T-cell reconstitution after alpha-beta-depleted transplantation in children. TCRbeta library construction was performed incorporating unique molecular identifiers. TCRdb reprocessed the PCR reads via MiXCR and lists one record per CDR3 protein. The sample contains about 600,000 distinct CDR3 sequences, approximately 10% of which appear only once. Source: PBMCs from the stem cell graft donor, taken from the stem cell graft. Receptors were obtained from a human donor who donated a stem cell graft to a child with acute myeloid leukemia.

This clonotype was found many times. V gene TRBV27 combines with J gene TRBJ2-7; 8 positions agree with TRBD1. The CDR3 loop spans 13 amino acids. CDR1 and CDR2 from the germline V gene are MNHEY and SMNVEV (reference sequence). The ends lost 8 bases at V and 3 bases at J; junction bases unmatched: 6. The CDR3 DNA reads TGTGCCAGCCGCTGGACAGGGAGCTACGAGCAGTACTTC. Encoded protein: CASRWTGSYEQYF.

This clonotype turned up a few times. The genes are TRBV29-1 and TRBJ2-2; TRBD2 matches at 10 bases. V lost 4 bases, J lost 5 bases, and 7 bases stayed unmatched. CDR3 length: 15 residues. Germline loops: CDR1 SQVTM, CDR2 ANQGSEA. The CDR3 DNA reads TGCAGCGTTGCATCAACTAGCGGGGCAACCGGGGAGCTGTTTTTT. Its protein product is CSVASTSGATGELFF.

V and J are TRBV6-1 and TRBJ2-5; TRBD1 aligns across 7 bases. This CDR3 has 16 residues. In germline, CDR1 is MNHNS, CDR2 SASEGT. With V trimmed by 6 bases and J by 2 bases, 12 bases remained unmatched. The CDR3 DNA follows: TGTGCCAGCAGCTCCCCTTTGGGACAGTATCAAGAGACCCAGTACTTC. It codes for CASSSPLGQYQETQYF.

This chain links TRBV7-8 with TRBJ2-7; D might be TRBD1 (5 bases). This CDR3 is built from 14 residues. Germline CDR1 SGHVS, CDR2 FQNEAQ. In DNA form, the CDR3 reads TGTGCGAGCTTAGCAGGGCGCCTCTCCTACGAGCAGTACTTC. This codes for CASLAGRLSYEQYF. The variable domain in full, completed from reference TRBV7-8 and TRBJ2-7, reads GAGVSQSPRYKVAKRGQDVALRCDPISGHVSLFWYQQALGQGPEFLTYFQNEAQLDKSGLPSDRFFAERPEGSVSTLKIQRTQQEDSAVYLCASLAGRLSYEQYFGPGTRLTVT.

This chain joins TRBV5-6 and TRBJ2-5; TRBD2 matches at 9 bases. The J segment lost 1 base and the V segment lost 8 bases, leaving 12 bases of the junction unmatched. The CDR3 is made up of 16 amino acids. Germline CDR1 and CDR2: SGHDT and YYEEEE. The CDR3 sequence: CARGPGLAGIQETQYF. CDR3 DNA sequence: TGTGCCAGGGGCCCCGGGCTAGCGGGAATCCAAGAGACCCAGTACTTC.

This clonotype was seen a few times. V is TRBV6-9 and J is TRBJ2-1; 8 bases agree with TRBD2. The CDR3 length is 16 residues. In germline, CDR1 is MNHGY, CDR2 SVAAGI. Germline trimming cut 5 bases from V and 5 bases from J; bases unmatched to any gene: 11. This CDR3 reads CASSGMGGRFDNEQFF. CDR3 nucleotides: TGTGCCAGCAGTGGGATGGGCGGGAGGTTCGACAATGAGCAGTTCTTC.

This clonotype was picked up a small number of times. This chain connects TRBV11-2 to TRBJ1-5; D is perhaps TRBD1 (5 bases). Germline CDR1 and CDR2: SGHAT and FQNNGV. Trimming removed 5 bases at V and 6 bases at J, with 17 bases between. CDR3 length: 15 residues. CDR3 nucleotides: TGTGCCAGCAGCCGGGACGGCCCGGCGAGTCAGCCCCAGCATTTT. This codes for CASSRDGPASQPQHF. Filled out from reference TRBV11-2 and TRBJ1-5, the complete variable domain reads EAGVAQSPRYKIIEKRQSVAFWCNPISGHATLYWYQQILGQGPKLLIQFQNNGVVDDSQLPKDRFSAERLKGVDSTLKIQPAKLEDSAVYLCASSRDGPASQPQHFGDGTRLSIL.

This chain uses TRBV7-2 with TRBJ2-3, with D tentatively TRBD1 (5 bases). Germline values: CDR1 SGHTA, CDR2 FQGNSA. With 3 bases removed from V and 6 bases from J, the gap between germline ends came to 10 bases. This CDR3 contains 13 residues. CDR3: CASSLQGRDTQYF. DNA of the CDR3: TGTGCCAGCAGCTTGCAGGGAAGGGATACGCAGTATTTT.